This passage covers 13 T cell receptor beta chains from one sample sequenced in a study of blood T cell repertoires in COVID-19. Repertoires were generated with immunoSEQ multiplex PCR, while TCRdb's copy carries only in-frame clones and drops some. This repertoire shows about 30,000 clones, about 90% found once; its top ten account for roughly a quarter. Specimen: peripheral blood. The receptors were gathered from a human donor in a cohort sampled during active COVID-19.

This chain connects TRBV5-1 to TRBJ1-2; no reliable D call. The V gene's germline CDR1 is SGHRS and CDR2 YFSETQ. V was trimmed by 4 bases and J by 0 bases, leaving 10 bases between them. The CDR3 totals 14 residues. The CDR3 spells CASSPLPTNYGYTF. The CDR3 DNA follows: TGCGCCAGCAGCCCCCTCCCTACTAACTATGGCTACACCTTC.

This clone was counted only a few times. The rearrangement uses TRBV7-2 and TRBJ2-5; 12 bases match TRBD2. From germline, CDR1 is SGHTA and CDR2 FQGNSA. This CDR3 has 18 amino acids. The V segment lost 2 bases and the J segment 6 bases; nucleotides outside the gene matches: 13. The DNA for the CDR3 is TGTGCCAGCAGCTTAAATGGGCCACTAGCGGGGGGCTTTAAGACCCAGTACTTC. Its protein product is CASSLNGPLAGGFKTQYF.

The chain is built from TRBV7-9 and TRBJ2-7; 10 positions agree with TRBD2. The CDR3 has 15 amino acids. In germline, CDR1 is SEHNR, CDR2 FQNEAQ (reference sequence). Unmatched junction bases numbered 5, after V lost 4 bases and J lost 2 bases. CDR3 sequence (DNA): TGTGCCAGCAGCTCCCGGCTAGCGGGGGCCTACGAGCAGTACTTC. Translated: CASSSRLAGAYEQYF.

The sample holds one count of this clone. The chain joins TRBV4-1 to TRBJ2-1; 10 positions agree with TRBD2. There are 16 residues in the CDR3. Trimming at V came to 1 base and at J to 10 bases, leaving 10 bases not matched to a gene. In germline, CDR1 is MGHRA, CDR2 YSYEKL. The CDR3 sequence is CASSQGRAGGLREQFF. CDR3 nucleotide sequence: TGCGCCAGCAGCCAAGGGAGAGCGGGGGGGCTAAGAGAGCAGTTCTTC.

This chain connects TRBV7-2 to TRBJ2-7; TRBD2 agrees at 9 bases. CDR3 length: 16 residues. Germline lookup yields CDR1 SGHTA and CDR2 FQGNSA. The junction had 9 bases not matched to a gene; V was cut back by 1 base and J by 5 bases. Here the CDR3 reads CASSLGGSGGLHEQYF. CDR3 nucleotides: TGTGCCAGCAGCTTAGGGGGTAGCGGGGGTCTACACGAGCAGTACTTC.

The chain joins TRBV27 to TRBJ1-5; D uncertain. CDR3 length: 13 amino acids. Germline assignment: CDR1 MNHEY and CDR2 SMNVEV (reference sequence). V was pared by 3 bases and J by 7 bases, with 10 bases between. The chain's CDR3 is CASSFSLMQPQHF. The CDR3 DNA reads as TGTGCCAGCAGTTTCTCCCTTATGCAGCCCCAGCATTTT.

This chain links TRBV2 with TRBJ2-3, with 8 bases identical to TRBD1. The CDR3 loop spans 14 amino acids. J lost 5 bases, V lost 6 bases, and 7 bases had no gene match. In germline, CDR1 is SNHLY, CDR2 FYNNEI. Here the CDR3 reads CASSRDRRVDTQYF. Written as DNA, the CDR3 is TGTGCCAGCAGCCGGGACAGGCGGGTAGATACGCAGTATTTT.

The rearrangement links TRBV7-9 to TRBJ2-7; D remains unclear. The V and J ends lost 5 bases and 3 bases respectively, with 8 bases between them. The CDR3 totals 12 residues. CDR1 and CDR2 from the germline V gene are SEHNR and FQNEAQ (reference sequence). The CDR3 sequence is CASSPVVYEQYF. DNA for the CDR3: TGTGCCAGCAGCCCGGTCGTCTACGAGCAGTACTTC.

This chain joins TRBV15 and TRBJ2-7; D not resolved. Germline V lookup: CDR1 LNHNV, CDR2 YYDKDF (reference sequence). This CDR3 is built from 16 residues. The germline V and J ends were trimmed by 4 bases and 3 bases, with 19 bases remaining between them. The CDR3 spells CATSTTPARHYYEQYF. In DNA, the CDR3 is TGTGCCACCAGCACTACCCCAGCACGGCACTACTACGAGCAGTACTTC.

V and J are TRBV10-1 and TRBJ2-3, with a possible D match to TRBD2 (5 bases). V dropped 3 bases and J dropped 0 bases, with 10 bases sitting between them. This CDR3 is 15 amino acids long. Germline lookup yields CDR1 WNHNN and CDR2 SYGVQD (reference sequence). The chain's CDR3 is CASSDPGNSTDTQYF. The CDR3, as DNA: TGCGCCAGCAGTGATCCGGGGAATAGCACAGATACGCAGTATTTT.

The V gene is TRBV12-3 or TRBV12-4, the J gene TRBJ2-3, with D unresolved. The CDR3 extends over 12 amino acids. Trimming shortened V by 4 bases and J by 7 bases, and 9 bases separated the two germline ends. DNA for the CDR3: TGTGCCAGCAGTTCCAGTCGAAATACGCAGTATTTT. Residues: CASSSSRNTQYF.

This sequence joins TRBV3-1 (or the pseudogene TRBV3-2) and TRBJ1-5; D may be TRBD1 (5 bases). CDR1 and CDR2 (germline): LGHDT, YNNKEL (reference sequence). V was trimmed by 1 base and J by 9 bases, leaving 19 bases between them. This CDR3 is 16 amino acids long. CDR3 DNA sequence: TGTGCCAGCAGCCAAGGAGTTTTGGGCCAGGGTAGGCCCCAGCATTTT. It specifies CASSQGVLGQGRPQHF.

The chain joins TRBV19 to TRBJ2-6; 8 nucleotides match TRBD1. Germline lookup yields CDR1 LNHDA and CDR2 SQIVND (reference sequence). The V and J ends lost 4 bases and 0 bases, in that order; junction bases with no gene match: 5. CDR3 length: 17 amino acids. Written as DNA, the CDR3 is TGTGCCAGTAGTACCCAGACAGGGGACTCTGGGGCCAACGTCCTGACTTTC. It yields the protein CASSTQTGDSGANVLTF.